The 14 T cell receptor beta chains below were found in one sample sequenced in a study of shared T cell receptors in the human thymus. Measured with immunoSEQ multiplex PCR; TCRdb has only the in-frame clones, and not every one. The sample yields more than 300,000 clones, over 90% seen once. Sequenced sample: thymocytes. The source of these receptors is a human donor.

The V and J genes are TRBV19 and TRBJ2-3; 8 positions agree with TRBD1. Germline-derived CDR1 and CDR2 are LNHDA and SQIVND (reference sequence). The CDR3 is 17 amino acids. J lost 1 base, V lost 0 bases, and 6 bases had no gene match. The CDR3 DNA reads TGTGCCAGTAGTATAGAATTAGGACAGGGACGCACAGATACGCAGTATTTT. Its translation: CASSIELGQGRTDTQYF.

The V and J genes are TRBV5-4 and TRBJ2-2, with 12 bases identical to TRBD2. The length of the CDR3 is 15 residues. The V segment lost 4 bases and the J segment 4 bases; nucleotides outside the gene matches: 2. Germline-derived CDR1 and CDR2 are SGHNT and YYREEE (reference sequence). CDR3 nucleotides: TGTGCCAGCAGCCGGACTAGCGGGGTCACCGGGGAGCTGTTTTTT. It specifies CASSRTSGVTGELFF.

The chain joins TRBV5-1 to TRBJ2-7, with D unresolved. The V end was cut by 2 bases, the J end by 5 bases, with 5 bases between. This CDR3 is 11 amino acids long. Germline V gene data show CDR1 as SGHRS and CDR2 as YFSETQ. CDR3 sequence reads: CASSFSNEQYF. The CDR3 DNA sequence: TGCGCCAGCAGCTTTAGTAACGAGCAGTACTTC. Complete variable domain (other parts from reference TRBV5-1 and TRBJ2-7): KAGVTQTPRYLIKTRGQQVTLSCSPISGHRSVSWYQQTPGQGLQFLFEYFSETQRNKGNFPGRFSGRQFSNSRSEMNVSTLELGDSALYLCASSFSNEQYFGPGTRLTVT.

The chain links TRBV30 to TRBJ2-3; 7 nucleotides align to TRBD1. There are 13 residues in the CDR3. Trimming cost V 2 bases and J 6 bases; bases outside gene matches: 5. Germline CDR1 and CDR2: GTSNPN and SVGIG (reference sequence). The DNA for the CDR3 is TGTGCCTGGAGTTCAGGGGGAGCGGATACGCAGTATTTT. Translated: CAWSSGGADTQYF.

V gene TRBV27 combines with J gene TRBJ2-6; 9 bases agree with TRBD2. Germline V gene lookup returns CDR1 MNHEY and CDR2 SMNVEV (reference sequence). Trimming at V came to 5 bases and at J to 3 bases, leaving 5 bases not matched to a gene. This CDR3 region has 16 residues. CDR3 amino acids: CASSAGGSSGANVLTF. CDR3 nucleotide sequence: TGTGCCAGCAGTGCGGGAGGGTCGAGTGGGGCCAACGTCCTGACTTTC.

This chain joins TRBV28 and TRBJ2-7, with D perhaps assigned TRBD1 or TRBD2 (5 bases each). The ends were cut back, 6 bases at V and 2 bases at J, with 23 bases in the middle. Per germline, CDR1 MDHEN and CDR2 SYDVKM. The CDR3 covers 17 residues. Written as DNA, the CDR3 is TGTGCCAGCAGCTCCCCGAAAGGGACGTACGAAGCCTACGAGCAGTACTTC. It is translated as CASSSPKGTYEAYEQYF.

V and J are TRBV19 and TRBJ1-2; 10 bases fit TRBD1. CDR1 and CDR2 from the germline V gene are LNHDA and SQIVND (reference sequence). V shed 3 bases and J 7 bases; nucleotides not matched to a gene: 17. CDR3 length: 18 amino acids. The CDR3 loop reads CASSIPRQGARQVAGYTF. CDR3 DNA: TGTGCCAGTAGTATTCCCCGACAGGGGGCGCGCCAGGTTGCTGGCTACACCTTC.

The gene calls are TRBV19 and TRBJ1-2; TRBD1 might be the D (5 bases). CDR1 is LNHDA and CDR2 is SQIVND in the germline V gene (reference sequence). The CDR3 totals 14 residues. The ends were cut back, 2 bases at V and 6 bases at J, with 13 bases in the middle. In DNA form, the CDR3 reads TGTGCCAGTAGTATACCCCAGGGAACGGATGGCTACACCTTC. It specifies CASSIPQGTDGYTF.

The chain employs TRBV7-7 and TRBJ2-7; 8 positions agree with TRBD2. The CDR3 runs to 17 residues. Looked up from germline, CDR1 is SSHAT and CDR2 is FNYEAQ (reference sequence). The trim removed 3 bases at V and 5 bases at J, leaving 15 bases unmatched. The CDR3 nucleotides are TGTGCCAGCAGCTTCTTTCGGACTAAGCGGGAGCGCGACGAGCAGTACTTC. Translating it yields CASSFFRTKRERDEQYF.

J is TRBJ2-5 and V is TRBV7-6; tentative D call: TRBD1 (6 bases). The CDR3 loop spans 15 amino acids. In germline, CDR1 is SGHVS, CDR2 FNYEAQ. The V gene lost 4 bases and the J gene lost 3 bases, with 15 bases spanning the gap. This CDR3 reads CASSSPGQRKETQYF. CDR3 nucleotides: TGTGCCAGCAGCTCACCGGGACAAAGAAAAGAGACCCAGTACTTC.

V is TRBV7-2 and J is TRBJ2-5, with D possibly TRBD2 on 6 matching bases. The CDR3 loop spans 18 amino acids. V was clipped by 5 bases and J by 0 bases, with 22 bases between them. Germline V gene data show CDR1 as SGHTA and CDR2 as FQGNSA. For the CDR3, the DNA is TGTGCCAGCAGCCACGCGCTCGTGGGGGGTCTGTACCAAGAGACCCAGTACTTC. This encodes CASSHALVGGLYQETQYF.

V and J are TRBV28 and TRBJ2-5; the match to TRBD2 covers 8 bases. Germline V gene lookup returns CDR1 MDHEN and CDR2 SYDVKM. This CDR3 has 14 amino acids. After removal of 4 bases from V and 5 bases from J, the junction contained 6 bases not matched to a gene. The CDR3 sequence is CASSSGTRSETQYF. In nucleotides, the CDR3 is TGTGCCAGCAGTTCTGGGACTAGGAGTGAGACCCAGTACTTC.

The rearrangement uses TRBV5-6 and TRBJ2-5; D possibly uses TRBD1 or TRBD2 (5 bases each). Trimming took 4 bases from V and 5 from J, leaving 18 bases between them. Germline assignment: CDR1 SGHDT and CDR2 YYEEEE. CDR3 size: 15 residues. The CDR3 DNA is TGTGCCAGCAGCGCTGGACTGGGGGTTGGGGAGACCCAGTACTTC. Translated: CASSAGLGVGETQYF.

The V and J genes are TRBV10-3 and TRBJ2-4; a weak D match, TRBD2 (5 bases). The CDR3 length is 17 residues. V was shortened by 0 bases and J by 0 bases, with 12 bases between the two germline ends. The germline gives CDR1 ENHRY, CDR2 SYGVKD. The CDR3 DNA reads TGTGCCATCAGTGAGTCTTGGGAGACCCTAGCCAAAAACATTCAGTACTTC. It yields the protein CAISESWETLAKNIQYF.